This T cell receptor (beta chain) stems from a study of blood T cell repertoires in COVID-19. CDR3 length: 16 amino acids. V was pared by 4 bases and J by 8 bases, with 10 bases of the junction left unmatched. Germline V lookup: CDR1 MNHNS, CDR2 SASEGT. All enrollees were about 18 to 89 years old and from around 25 US areas. Under the authors' procedure: How many nucleated cells were present was estimated from reference gene primer amplification. Profiling relied on immunoSEQ multiplex PCR, and the TCRdb table lists in-frame clones only, not all of them. V, J and clone size reflect that table, while D and trimming were determined from the DNA. Here the sample spans about 150,000 clones, around 84% being singletons.

The receptor's source is a man aged 50 or older who had recovered from COVID-19. This chain uses TRBV6-1 with TRBJ2-1; 11 bases fit TRBD1. Sequenced input: PBMCs or T cells enriched from blood (not recorded which). The CDR3 DNA follows: TGTGCCAGCAGTGCTAACCCGGGACAGGGGGGGTATGAGCAGTTCTTC. This gives the protein CASSANPGQGGYEQFF.